This TCR beta chain was sequenced for a study of T cells after yellow fever vaccination. This clonotype was seen many times. TCR cDNA was made by 5'RACE template switching, adding a universal primer site and UMIs. TCRdb re-derived calls from the 5' RACE reads in MiXCR, one entry per CDR3 protein. In the table there are under 55,000 distinct CDR3 sequences, approximately 6.3% of which are singletons. Study-wide findings and caveats: The booster response re-showed most primary clones: roughly 97% CD4, almost 90% CD8. Clonotype sharing between CD4 and CD8 compartments was small.

The CDR3 loop spans 14 amino acids. V was pared by 5 bases and J by 4 bases, with 6 bases of the junction left unmatched. The source of this sequence is a man aged 30-40 years who received the YFV17D yellow fever vaccine. The source material was CD8+ T cells not binding an NS4B(214-222) dextramer, sorted from PBMCs, sampled 45 days after the yellow fever booster vaccination. The rearrangement uses TRBV12-3 or TRBV12-4 and TRBJ1-2; TRBD1 agrees at 8 bases. DNA of the CDR3: TGTGCCAGCAGTACACGGACAGGGTTCTATGGCTACACCTTC. It codes for CASSTRTGFYGYTF.